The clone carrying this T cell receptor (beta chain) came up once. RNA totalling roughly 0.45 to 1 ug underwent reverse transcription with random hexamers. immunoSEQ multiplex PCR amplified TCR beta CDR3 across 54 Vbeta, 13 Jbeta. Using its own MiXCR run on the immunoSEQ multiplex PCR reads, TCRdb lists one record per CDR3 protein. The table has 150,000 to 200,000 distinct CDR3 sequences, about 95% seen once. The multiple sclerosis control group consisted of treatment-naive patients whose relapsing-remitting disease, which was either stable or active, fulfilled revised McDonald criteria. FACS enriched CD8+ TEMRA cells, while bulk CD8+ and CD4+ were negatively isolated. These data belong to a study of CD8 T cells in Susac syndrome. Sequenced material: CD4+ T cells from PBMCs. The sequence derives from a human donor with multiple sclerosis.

CDR3 in amino acids: CASSQPGGDTEAFF. The CDR3 DNA follows: TGTGCCAGCAGCCAACCTGGGGGGGACACTGAAGCTTTCTTT. The genes are TRBV3-1 and TRBJ1-1, with TRBD1 as a possible D gene (5 bases). Germline lookup yields CDR1 LGHDT and CDR2 YNNKEL (reference sequence). V dropped 2 bases and J dropped 3 bases, with 10 bases sitting between them. The CDR3 consists of 14 residues.